The 10 T cell receptor beta chains below were found in one sample sequenced in a study of T cell responses to AZD1222 COVID-19 vaccine. Clones were sequenced by immunoSEQ multiplex PCR, and TCRdb holds only the in-frame ones, with some missing. Among roughly 100,000 clones listed, 80% to 85% were seen once. The sample consisted of peripheral blood, taken on day 0 of AZD1222 vaccination. These receptor sequences come from an adult in good health.

This chain connects TRBV3-1 (or the pseudogene TRBV3-2) to TRBJ1-2, with D unclear. From germline, CDR1 is LGHDT and CDR2 YNNKEL (reference sequence). The CDR3 length is 11 residues. V lost 5 bases, J lost 3 bases, and 4 bases lay in between. The CDR3 loop is CASSSHYGYTF. The CDR3 DNA follows: TGTGCCAGCAGCTCACACTATGGCTACACCTTC.

This clone was counted between two and nine times. J is TRBJ2-1 and V is TRBV15, with 10 bases aligning to TRBD2. Germline CDR1 LNHNV, CDR2 YYDKDF (reference sequence). V lost 0 bases, J lost 4 bases, and 9 bases stayed unmatched. The CDR3 loop spans 18 amino acids. The CDR3 is CATSRDLLGLAVYNEQFF. Here the CDR3 DNA reads TGTGCCACCAGCAGAGATCTACTAGGACTAGCGGTGTACAATGAGCAGTTCTTC.

The chain recombines TRBV6-2 or TRBV6-3 with TRBJ1-5; TRBD1 is a possible D gene (5 bases). The germline CDR1 and CDR2 sequences are MNHEY and SVGEGT. V shed 5 bases and J shed 5 bases, with 10 bases lying between them. The CDR3 extends over 13 amino acids. The CDR3 DNA follows: TGTGCCAGCAGTCTACAGGACCATCAGCCCCAGCATTTT. It translates to CASSLQDHQPQHF.

This rearrangement joins TRBV6-6 to TRBJ1-2, with 8 bases fitting TRBD1. Germline V gene data show CDR1 as MNHNY and CDR2 as SVGAGI (reference sequence). The CDR3 length is 12 residues. Trimming cost V 6 bases and J 7 bases; bases outside gene matches: 4. In nucleotides, the CDR3 is TGTGCCAGCAGAGACAGGGGAAGTGGCTACACCTTC. As protein: CASRDRGSGYTF.

CDR3 coding DNA: TGTGCCAGCAGCTTGGGACAGGGGGTATACACAATGGGCTACACCTTC. This codes for CASSLGQGVYTMGYTF. The V and J genes are TRBV5-6 and TRBJ1-2, with 9 bases matching TRBD1. Looked up from germline, CDR1 is SGHDT and CDR2 is YYEEEE. This CDR3 has 16 residues. J was trimmed by 8 bases and V by 0 bases; bases with no gene match: 11.

The rearrangement joins TRBV18 to TRBJ2-5; 7 bases are shared with TRBD2. Germline CDR1 reads KGHSH; CDR2 reads LQKENI. This CDR3 region has 16 residues. Trimming cost V 2 bases and J 4 bases; bases outside gene matches: 10. CDR3 bases: TGTGCCAGCTCACCAGTTACTCCTTCGGGAGGAGAGACCCAGTACTTC. The encoded protein is CASSPVTPSGGETQYF.

This clone was counted only a few times. The J gene is TRBJ1-1, the V gene TRBV11-3; D is perhaps TRBD1 (6 bases). In germline, CDR1 is SGHNT, CDR2 YENEEA. Trimming pared 5 bases from V and 2 bases from J, leaving 18 bases between. The CDR3 has 16 residues. The CDR3: CASSPPRAGVNTEAFF. CDR3 nucleotide sequence: TGTGCCAGCAGCCCCCCAAGGGCAGGGGTTAACACTGAAGCTTTCTTT.

In its sample, this clone was seen once. The chain combines TRBV2 with TRBJ1-5, with 7 bases lining up with TRBD1. V lost 7 bases and J lost 7; bases outside the gene matches: 7. From germline, CDR1 is SNHLY and CDR2 FYNNEI. This CDR3 spans 13 amino acids. The CDR3 is CASTLGGAQPQHF. The CDR3 DNA follows: TGTGCCAGCACCCTAGGGGGCGCGCAGCCCCAGCATTTT.

This rearrangement joins TRBV29-1 to TRBJ1-1, with unresolved D. This CDR3 is 11 amino acids long. The germline V and J ends were trimmed by 4 bases and 3 bases, with 6 bases remaining between them. The germline V gene has CDR1 SQVTM and CDR2 ANQGSEA. CDR3: CSVGTDTEAFF. CDR3 DNA: TGCAGCGTTGGGACCGACACTGAAGCTTTCTTT. The full variable domain, completed using reference TRBV29-1 and TRBJ1-1, is SAVISQKPSRDICQRGTSLTIQCQVDSQVTMMFWYRQQPGQSLTLIATANQGSEATYESGFVIDKFPISRPNLTFSTLTVSNMSPEDSSIYLCSVGTDTEAFFGQGTRLTVV.

There are a few counts of this clone. V is TRBV27 and J is TRBJ2-1, with a possible D match to TRBD1 (5 bases). Germline V CDR1 and CDR2: MNHEY, SMNVEV (reference sequence). The CDR3 is 17 residues long. With 2 bases removed from V and 7 bases from J, the gap between germline ends came to 21 bases. CDR3 loop: CASSLTVPGLQRNEQFF. DNA of the CDR3: TGTGCCAGCAGTTTAACCGTGCCAGGGTTGCAGAGGAATGAGCAGTTCTTC.